The 12 T cell receptor beta chains reported below all come from one sample, sequenced in a study of Tregs in tolerant kidney transplant recipients. Libraries were prepared by immunoSEQ multiplex PCR; TCRdb keeps only in-frame clonotypes and omits some of them. This table has fewer than 150,000 clones, roughly 92% appearing once. The specimen sequenced was CD4+ T cells from blood. The source of these receptors is a human donor in good health.

This sequence joins TRBV19 and TRBJ1-2; a possible D gene is TRBD1 (6 bases). The CDR3 runs to 15 residues. Germline CDR1 and CDR2: LNHDA and SQIVND (reference sequence). V was clipped by 6 bases and J by 5 bases, with 19 bases between them. CDR3 sequence (DNA): TGTGCCAGTAGAACAGGGCAGGGTCGACTATATGGCTACACCTTC. It codes for CASRTGQGRLYGYTF.

Written as DNA, the CDR3 is TGTGCCAGTAGTATAACTATTTCGAACACCGGGGAGCTGTTTTTT. It encodes CASSITISNTGELFF. The V and J genes are TRBV19 and TRBJ2-2; D uncertain. Germline CDR1 LNHDA, CDR2 SQIVND (reference sequence). Trimming cost V 2 bases and J 0 bases, with 7 bases left between them. The length of the CDR3 is 15 residues.

The chain combines TRBV6-6 with TRBJ2-5, with D uncertain. Germline V gene sequence: CDR1 MNHNY, CDR2 SVGAGI (reference sequence). This CDR3 comprises 15 residues. V was shortened by 5 bases and J by 4 bases, with 17 bases between the two germline ends. This CDR3 reads CASSVGQRSRETQYF. DNA for the CDR3: TGTGCCAGCAGTGTCGGGCAGCGAAGTCGAGAGACCCAGTACTTC.

This sequence joins TRBV4-2 and TRBJ2-5; 12 bases map to TRBD2. Trimming cost V 3 bases and J 5 bases; bases outside gene matches: 4. The germline gives CDR1 LGHNA, CDR2 YNFKEQ. The CDR3 covers 15 residues. This chain's CDR3 is CASSHNGLAGETQYF. The CDR3 coding sequence is TGTGCCAGCAGCCACAACGGACTAGCGGGGGAGACCCAGTACTTC.

The genes are TRBV5-4 and TRBJ2-2; D is perhaps TRBD2 (6 bases). Germline V gene lookup returns CDR1 SGHNT and CDR2 YYREEE (reference sequence). V dropped 4 bases and J dropped 9 bases, with 19 bases sitting between them. The CDR3 length is 15 residues. CDR3 amino acids: CASSPLAGKMRELFF. In nucleotides, the CDR3 is TGTGCCAGCAGCCCTCTTGCGGGGAAAATGCGGGAGCTGTTTTTT.

The V and J genes are TRBV29-1 and TRBJ2-7; 15 nucleotides match TRBD2. There are 17 residues in the CDR3. The V gene's germline CDR1 is SQVTM and CDR2 ANQGSEA. V lost 4 bases to trimming and J lost 3 bases; unmatched junction nucleotides: 10. DNA for the CDR3: TGCAGCGTTGCGGGACTAGCGGGAGGAGGGGGGTTCTACGAGCAGTACTTC. Translated: CSVAGLAGGGGFYEQYF.

This sequence joins TRBV18 and TRBJ1-2; 7 bases are shared with TRBD1. The germline V gene encodes CDR1 KGHSH and CDR2 LQKENI. The CDR3 is 15 residues long. The V and J ends lost 1 base and 5 bases, in that order; junction bases with no gene match: 7. Written as DNA, the CDR3 is TGTGCCAGCTCACCACTTGAGGGGGCAGGGTATGGCTACACCTTC. As protein: CASSPLEGAGYGYTF.

The chain joins TRBV27 to TRBJ2-7, with no clear D. Germline CDR1 is MNHEY and CDR2 is SMNVEV (reference sequence). With 6 bases removed from V and 0 bases from J, the gap between germline ends came to 12 bases. This CDR3 is built from 14 residues. The CDR3 coding sequence is TGTGCCAGCAGCCCGACCCGGATCTCCTACGAGCAGTACTTC. Residues: CASSPTRISYEQYF.

The V gene is TRBV5-5, the J gene TRBJ2-1, with 9 bases identical to TRBD2. Trimming cost V 4 bases and J 0 bases; bases outside gene matches: 5. CDR1 is SGHKS, CDR2 YYEKEE, per germline (reference sequence). The CDR3 covers 16 residues. The CDR3 spells CASSHQAGGSYNEQFF. The CDR3 DNA is TGTGCCAGCAGCCACCAAGCGGGGGGCTCCTACAATGAGCAGTTCTTC.

The chain recombines TRBV5-5 with TRBJ1-3; 7 nucleotides align to TRBD1. Unmatched junction bases numbered 2, after V lost 4 bases and J lost 1 base. The germline V gene encodes CDR1 SGHKS and CDR2 YYEKEE (reference sequence). The length of the CDR3 is 14 residues. In DNA, the CDR3 is TGTGCCAGCAGCCAGGACAGGTCTGGAAACACCATATATTTT. This sequence encodes CASSQDRSGNTIYF.

The rearrangement uses TRBV10-1 and TRBJ2-3; D remains ambiguous. Germline V gene lookup returns CDR1 WNHNN and CDR2 SYGVQD (reference sequence). The CDR3 extends over 16 amino acids. With 0 bases removed from V and 0 bases from J, the gap between germline ends came to 10 bases. CDR3 nucleotides: TGCGCCAGCAGTGAGTCTCCAACCGCTAGCACAGATACGCAGTATTTT. The encoded protein is CASSESPTASTDTQYF.

V and J are TRBV19 and TRBJ1-5; D gene unclear. In germline, CDR1 is LNHDA, CDR2 SQIVND (reference sequence). V was cut by 0 bases and J by 5 bases, with 5 bases left in between. The CDR3 has 13 amino acids. As DNA, the CDR3 is TGTGCCAGTAGTATAGATAATGATCAGCCCCAGCATTTT. This codes for CASSIDNDQPQHF.